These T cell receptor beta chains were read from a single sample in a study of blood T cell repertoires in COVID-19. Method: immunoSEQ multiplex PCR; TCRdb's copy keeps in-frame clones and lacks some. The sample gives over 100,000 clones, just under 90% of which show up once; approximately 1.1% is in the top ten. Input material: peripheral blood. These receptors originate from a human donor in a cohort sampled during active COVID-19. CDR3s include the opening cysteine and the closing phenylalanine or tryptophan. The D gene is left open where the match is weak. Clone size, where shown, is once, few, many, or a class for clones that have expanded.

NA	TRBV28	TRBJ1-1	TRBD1	TGTGCCAGCAGTCCCCCCGGGACAGGTGAAGCTTTCTTT	CASSPPGTGEAFF
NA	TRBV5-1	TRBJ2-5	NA	TGCGCCAGCACCCCCACGAGGACGGGGGTGGAGACCCAGTACTTC	CASTPTRTGVETQYF
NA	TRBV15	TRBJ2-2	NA	TGTGCCACCAGCAGAGAATACGGCAGGGGCACCGGGGAGCTGTTTTTT	CATSREYGRGTGELFF
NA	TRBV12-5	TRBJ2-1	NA	TGTGCTAGTGGTTTGGTAAGGGGCAATACTTACAATGAGCAGTTCTTC	CASGLVRGNTYNEQFF
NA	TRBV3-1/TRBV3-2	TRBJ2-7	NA	TGTGCCAGCAGCCAAGATCATGGCGGAACCAGAAGGGGCTACGAGCAGTACTTC	CASSQDHGGTRRGYEQYF
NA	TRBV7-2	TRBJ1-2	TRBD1	TGTGCCTCCTCCCGGGACAGTATTACAGGAGAAATGGGCTACACCTTC	CASSRDSITGEMGYTF
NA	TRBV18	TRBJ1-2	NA	TGTGCCAGCTCACCAGGGGGGGATTTTCGCTACACCTTC	CASSPGGDFRYTF
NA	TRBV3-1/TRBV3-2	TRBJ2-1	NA	TGTGCCAGCAGCACTACCCAAGGAGGGTTTGGATATGAGCAGTTCTTC	CASSTTQGGFGYEQFF
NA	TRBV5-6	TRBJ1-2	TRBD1	TGTGCCAGCAGACGGGACAGAATTTATGGCTACACCTTC	CASRRDRIYGYTF
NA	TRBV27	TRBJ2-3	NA	TGTGCCAGCAGTTTATCGTCTAGCGCTTCAGATACGCAGTATTTT	CASSLSSSASDTQYF
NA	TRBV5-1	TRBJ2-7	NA	TGCGCCAGCAGCGGCAGCGAGTTTTACGAGCAGTACTTC	CASSGSEFYEQYF
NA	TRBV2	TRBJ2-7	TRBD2	TGTGCCAGCAGGGGACTAGCGGGGGGGATTAGCTCCTACGAGCAGTACTTC	CASRGLAGGISSYEQYF
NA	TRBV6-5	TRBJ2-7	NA	TGTGCCAGCAGCCCCGGGTTCCACTACGAGCAGTACTTC	CASSPGFHYEQYF
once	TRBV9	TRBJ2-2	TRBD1	TGTGCCAGCAGCCCTCCCCGGACAGGGTCGAACACCGGGGAGCTGTTTTTT	CASSPPRTGSNTGELFF
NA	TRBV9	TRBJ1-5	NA	TGTGCCAGCGATAAAGCGTACAAACCTCCAGTCGGGGATCAGCCCCAGCATTTT	CASDKAYKPPVGDQPQHF
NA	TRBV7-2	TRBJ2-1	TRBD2	TGTGCCAGCAGCCCCGGACTAGCGGTCAATGAGCAGTTCTTC	CASSPGLAVNEQFF
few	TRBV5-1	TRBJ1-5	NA	TGCGCCAGCAGCTTGGCCGGAGGGAGCGGTCAGCCCCAGCATTTT	CASSLAGGSGQPQHF